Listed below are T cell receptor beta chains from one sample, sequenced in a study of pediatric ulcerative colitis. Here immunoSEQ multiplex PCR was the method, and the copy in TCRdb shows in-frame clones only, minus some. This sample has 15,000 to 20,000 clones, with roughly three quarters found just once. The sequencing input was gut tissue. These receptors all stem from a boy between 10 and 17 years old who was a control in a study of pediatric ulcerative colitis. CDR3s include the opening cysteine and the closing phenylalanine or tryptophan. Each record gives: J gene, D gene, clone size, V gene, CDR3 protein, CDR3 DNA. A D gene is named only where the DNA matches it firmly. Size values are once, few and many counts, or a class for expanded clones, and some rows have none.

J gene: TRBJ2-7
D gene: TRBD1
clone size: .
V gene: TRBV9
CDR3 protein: CASSPQGDSSYEQYF
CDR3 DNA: TGTGCCAGCAGCCCCCAGGGGGACAGCTCCTACGAGCAGTACTTC

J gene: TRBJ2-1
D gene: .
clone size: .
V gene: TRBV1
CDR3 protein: CTSSSPAHNEQFF
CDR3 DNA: TGCACCAGCAGTAGCCCAGCCCACAATGAGCAGTTCTTC

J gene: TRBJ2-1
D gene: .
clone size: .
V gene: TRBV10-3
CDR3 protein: CAIKDSSLNEQFF
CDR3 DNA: TGTGCCATCAAGGACAGTAGCCTCAATGAGCAGTTCTTC

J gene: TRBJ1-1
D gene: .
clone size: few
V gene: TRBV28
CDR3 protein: CASSTNTEAFF
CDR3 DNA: TGTGCCAGCTCTACGAACACTGAAGCTTTCTTT

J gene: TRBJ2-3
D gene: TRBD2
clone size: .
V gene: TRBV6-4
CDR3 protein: CASSDGGGGSTDTQYF
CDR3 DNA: TGTGCCAGCAGTGACGGAGGCGGGGGAAGCACAGATACGCAGTATTTT

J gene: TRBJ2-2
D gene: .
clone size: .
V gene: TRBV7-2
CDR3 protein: CASSRLANTGELFF
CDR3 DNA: TGTGCCAGCAGCCGACTAGCGAACACCGGGGAGCTGTTTTTT

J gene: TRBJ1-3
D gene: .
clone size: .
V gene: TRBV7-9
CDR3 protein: CASSPSRAGRSGNTIYF
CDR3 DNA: TGTGCCAGCAGCCCAAGTCGCGCGGGGCGGTCGGGAAACACCATATATTTT

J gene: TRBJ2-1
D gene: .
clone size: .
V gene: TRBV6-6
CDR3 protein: CASSYSDFGYEQFF
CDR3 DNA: TGTGCCAGCAGTTATTCGGACTTTGGGTATGAGCAGTTCTTC

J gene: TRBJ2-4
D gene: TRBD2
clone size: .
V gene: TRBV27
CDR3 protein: CASSPGGETKNIQYF
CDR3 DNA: TGTGCCAGCAGTCCGGGAGGGGAGACCAAAAACATTCAGTACTTC

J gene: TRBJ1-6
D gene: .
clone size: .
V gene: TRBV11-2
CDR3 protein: CASSRTLGMTPLHF
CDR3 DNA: TGCGCCAGCAGCCGGACTCTTGGAATGACACCCCTCCACTTT

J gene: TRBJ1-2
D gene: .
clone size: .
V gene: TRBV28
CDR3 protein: CASSLPQGTQDTF
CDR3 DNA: TGTGCCAGCAGTCTCCCCCAGGGGACTCAAGACACCTTC

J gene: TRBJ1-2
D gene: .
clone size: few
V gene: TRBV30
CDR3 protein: CAWSDRINYGYTF
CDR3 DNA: TGTGCCTGGAGTGACAGGATAAACTATGGCTACACCTTC

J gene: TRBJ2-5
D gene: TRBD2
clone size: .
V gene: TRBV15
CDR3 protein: CATSLAGVRETQYF
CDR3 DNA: TGTGCCACCAGCCTTGCGGGAGTACGAGAGACCCAGTACTTC

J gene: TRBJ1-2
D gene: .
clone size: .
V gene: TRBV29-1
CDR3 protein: CSVSTGTAYGYTF
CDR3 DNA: TGCAGCGTTTCAACCGGGACGGCTTATGGCTACACCTTC

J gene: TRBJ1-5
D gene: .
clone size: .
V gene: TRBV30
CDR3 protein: CAWSEGGQGAPNQPQHF
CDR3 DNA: TGTGCCTGGAGTGAGGGTGGGCAAGGGGCCCCCAATCAGCCCCAGCATTTT

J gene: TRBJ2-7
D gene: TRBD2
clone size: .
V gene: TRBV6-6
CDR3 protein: CASSPTSSVAEQYF
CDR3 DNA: TGTGCCAGCAGTCCGACTAGCTCCGTCGCCGAGCAGTACTTC